The T cell receptor (beta chain) under discussion was sequenced for a study of cytomegalovirus exposure and HLA in healthy donors. Findings and limits, study-wide: Among immune exposure information, only CMV serostatus was available. When the data were analyzed later, several of the most significant clusters appeared to be linked to common viral pathogens.

The CDR3 has 13 residues. Between the trimmed V and J ends, which lost 3 bases and 4 bases, there was a span of 9 bases. CDR1 and CDR2 from the germline V gene are LNHNV and YYDKDF (reference sequence). All donors participated as healthy donors of bone marrow. Note on this clone: No antigen is known for it.

Primers: 60 Vbeta forward and 13 Jbeta reverse. The table came from immunoSEQ multiplex PCR; TCRdb's copy has only in-frame clones and leaves some out. Here the sample spans about 190,000 clones, over 60% being singletons. The rearrangement uses TRBV15 and TRBJ2-5, with D unresolved. Specimen: PBMCs. This sequence was found in a man between 25 and 39 years old in good health and CMV-seropositive. CDR3 bases: TGTGCCACCAGCAGTGCGTCCCGAGAGACCCAGTACTTC. This sequence encodes CATSSASRETQYF.